This is a list of T cell receptor beta chains from one sample in a study of T cell responses to AZD1222 COVID-19 vaccine. Some clones are missing from TCRdb's copy, which holds only in-frame ones; the method was immunoSEQ multiplex PCR. The table lists under 200,000 clones, approximately 90% of them singletons. The input for sequencing was peripheral blood, taken 28 days after the second AZD1222 dose. These receptors were taken from an adult who received the AZD1222 COVID-19 vaccine. Both conserved end residues are part of each CDR3. D genes are given only for firm matches. Only part of the rows carry a size: once, few, many, or a class if the clone is expanded.

-,TRBD2,TRBJ2-7,TRBV7-2,TGTGCCAGCAGCTCGGGACTAGCGGGGACCTACGAGCAGTACTTC,CASSSGLAGTYEQYF
-,-,TRBJ2-5,TRBV9,TGTGCCAGCAGCGTTAGACTAGTCGGAGAGACCCAGTACTTC,CASSVRLVGETQYF
-,-,TRBJ2-7,TRBV7-2,TGTGCCAGCAGCTTAGCGTGGGTCGGGGAGCAGTACTTC,CASSLAWVGEQYF
-,-,TRBJ1-4,TRBV29-1,TGCAGCGTTGGCTCCAATGAAAAACTGTTTTTT,CSVGSNEKLFF
-,TRBD1,TRBJ1-2,TRBV28,TGTGCCAGCAGTCTGGGACAGGGGGACTATGGCTACACCTTC,CASSLGQGDYGYTF
-,-,TRBJ2-1,TRBV3-1/TRBV3-2,TGTGCCAGCAGCCAGCAAAATGAGCAGTTCTTC,CASSQQNEQFF
once,TRBD2,TRBJ2-7,TRBV10-3,TGTGCCATCAGTGAGCCGCTTGGACTAGCGGGAAGCTACGAGCAGTACTTC,CAISEPLGLAGSYEQYF
-,-,TRBJ1-2,TRBV2,TGTGCCAGCAGCGGACGGGACTCCTACTATGGCTACACCTTC,CASSGRDSYYGYTF
once,TRBD1,TRBJ1-1,TRBV5-1,TGCGCCAGCAGCATAGCCGGGACAGGGGATGGCGCCACTGAAGCTTTCTTT,CASSIAGTGDGATEAFF
-,-,TRBJ2-5,TRBV19,TGTGCCAGTAGCCCCAAAAACTCGGAGACCCAGTACTTC,CASSPKNSETQYF
-,TRBD1,TRBJ2-6,TRBV19,TGTGCCAGCTCAGGACAGGGAGTATCTGGGGCCAACGTCCTGACTTTC,CASSGQGVSGANVLTF
-,-,TRBJ2-3,TRBV4-2,TGTGCCAGCAGCCAGGTGGGCGGGGGCACAGATACGCAGTATTTT,CASSQVGGGTDTQYF